This T cell receptor (beta chain) came from a study of Ad26.COV2.S vaccination and SARS-CoV-2 variants. Across the study: Intramuscular Ad26.COV2.S at 5x10^10 or 1x10^11 viral particles.

Measured with immunoSEQ multiplex PCR; TCRdb has only the in-frame clones, and not every one. The data show a few hundred thousand clones, with around 90% seen just once and roughly 3% held by the top ten. General study results and limits: Vaccinees displayed broader spike-specific TCR repertoires than placebo recipients. Placebo and vaccine recipients had non-spike TCR breadth that was similar.

The trim removed 4 bases at V and 2 bases at J, leaving 8 bases unmatched. CDR3 length: 16 amino acids. As concerns this clone: Its antigen is not identified.

Treatment described: roughly 18 received Ad26.COV2.S at low or high dose, single or two shots; several received placebo; per-sample allocation not given. Vaccine and placebo recipients were sampled on day 63 after the first injection. The chain joins TRBV23-1 to TRBJ2-5; TRBD1 matches 9 bases. TRBV23-1 qualifies as an ORF whose function is uncertain. The material was peripheral blood, obtained in a trial of Ad26.COV2.S vaccine versus placebo. The clonotype comes from a person between 18 and 65 years old who received the Ad26.COV2.S COVID-19 vaccine or a placebo. The CDR3 sequence: CASSRAPGTGQETQYF. The CDR3 DNA follows: TGCGCCAGCAGTCGTGCCCCCGGGACAGGGCAAGAGACCCAGTACTTC.